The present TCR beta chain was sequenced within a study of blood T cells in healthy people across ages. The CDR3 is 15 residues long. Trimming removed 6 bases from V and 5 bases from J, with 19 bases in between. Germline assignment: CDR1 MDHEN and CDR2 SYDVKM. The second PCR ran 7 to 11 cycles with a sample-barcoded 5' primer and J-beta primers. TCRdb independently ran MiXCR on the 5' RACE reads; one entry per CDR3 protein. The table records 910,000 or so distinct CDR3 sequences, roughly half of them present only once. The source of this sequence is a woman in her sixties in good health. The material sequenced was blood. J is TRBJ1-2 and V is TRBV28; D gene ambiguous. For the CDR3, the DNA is TGTGCCAGCAGATACAAGACGGCTTCTATTTATGGCTACACCTTC. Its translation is CASRYKTASIYGYTF.